This TCR beta chain was documented in a study of T cells in Graves' hyperthyroidism and ophthalmopathy. Findings and caveats of the study: Also found in blood were most expanded thyroid clonotypes above 0.001.

Each diagnosis drew on symptoms, thyroxine, TRAb, thyroid ultrasound and orbital computed tomography findings. As regards this clonotype: What it recognizes is unknown.

RNA transcripts were the template for amplifying TCR beta CDR3 regions. RT-PCR in the first round (using the HTBI primer set) targeted the TCR CDR3. In TCRdb, the multiplex PCR reads were re-called with MiXCR into one record per CDR3 protein. The sample lists tens of thousands of distinct CDR3 sequences, 48% occurring once. This clonotype was obtained from a woman aged 45-65 years with Graves' ophthalmopathy. Sequenced sample: blood.

CDR3 coding DNA: TGTGCCAGCAGTTTACCGATGGCGGGGGGGCCGGGTAATGAGCAGTTCTTC. It codes for CASSLPMAGGPGNEQFF. The chain has TRBV27 and TRBJ2-1; TRBD2 aligns across 9 bases. The V segment lost 2 bases and the J segment 7 bases; nucleotides outside the gene matches: 12. The CDR3 sequence is 17 residues long. The germline CDR1 and CDR2 sequences are MNHEY and SMNVEV (reference sequence).